This TCR beta chain was sequenced in a study of T-cell memory formation after mild COVID-19 (dated by TCRdb to about 2021). With respect to the entire study: Most TCR sequence clusters were specific to one of the two donors. In a couple of donors, T-cell clones that expanded and contracted after mild COVID-19 were tracked by sequencing TCRalpha and TCRbeta repertoires over time. The cohort was made up of two young adult volunteers, one female and one male, who were previously healthy. Overall study outcomes, separate from this receptor: Contracting CD4+ clones appeared mostly in the CM and EM memory subsets, whereas CD8+ clones were enriched in EMRA. SARS-CoV-2 specificity was not confirmed for the second-wave clones peaking on day 37. Clones contracting from day 15 to 85 had balanced CD4/CD8 phenotypes, while a second wave expanding from day 15 to 37 was biased towards CD4+. The study included only a couple of mild cases, and larger cohorts that include severe cases with pre-infection samples were judged to be necessary. Some responding clones were detected in pre-infection memory, suggesting pre-existing cross-reactive memory T cells joined the SARS-CoV-2 response.

From V the trimming removes 1 base and from J it removes 4 bases, while the gene matches leave 5 bases of the junction unaccounted for. The CDR3 holds 16 amino acids from the cysteine to the phenylalanine. Here the CDR3 DNA is all that survives: 48 bases in frame from base 1. CDR1 SGHDT and CDR2 YYEEEE were looked up in the germline V gene. The sequencer listed for this sample is Illumina NovaSeq 6000. TCRalpha and TCRbeta cDNA libraries were built by 5'RACE with constant-segment primers, adding sample barcodes and unique molecular identifiers. RNA was extracted from every sample with Trizol reagent. The libraries were amplified in two PCR steps, and the second step added a second sample barcode and Illumina TruSeq adapters. Sequencing of the libraries was done on an Illumina NovaSeq, producing 2 x 150 bp paired-end reads. Turning to the authors' computational methods: With migec v1.2.7, reads were demultiplexed and then collapsed into UMI-guided consensus sequences. Using mixcr v2.1.11, the UMI consensuses were aligned to TRA and TRB V and J templates and assembled into clonotypes. Expanded or contracted clonotypes were those called significant by both edgeR and NoisET, with noise models trained on biological replicates. For edgeR calls, a false discovery rate-adjusted p below 0.01 and a log2 fold-change threshold of 1 were applied. PCA with hierarchical clustering of max-normalized trajectories of the 1000 most abundant clonotypes was used as exploratory dynamics analysis. Separately sequenced CD4+ and CD8+ repertoires were used to assign the CD4 or CD8 phenotype of responding clones. In-frame beta chains were kept once TCRdb had trimmed the public reads at Q25 with fastp and called clones with MiXCR. For every CDR3 protein sequence, its rows merge into one entry that carries the most common genes and DNA. The V and J calls shown here were made by TCRdb, not taken from the authors' results. Here the sample has 150,000 to 200,000 distinct CDR3 sequences; 16% occur a single time. Just over 2% of the sample comes from the top ten.

Ficoll-Paque density gradient centrifugation was used to isolate PBMCs. Of note for this clonotype: Its antigen remains undetermined. No base-level quality is on record; no much larger clone is a single base apart.

Material: PBMCs or a T cell subset sorted from them (not recorded which). The V and J genes are TRBV5-6 and TRBJ2-1; 10 central bases correspond to TRBD1. The clonotype originates from an adult woman who had mild COVID-19 (a few samples of this study predate the infection). The sample titles of this study are shuffled in the database, so cell type and time point are left out; the donor was told from shared clones. The DNA sequence is TGTGCCAGCAGCTTGTCAGGGACAGGGGAATACAATGAGCAGTTCTTC. It encodes CASSLSGTGEYNEQFF.